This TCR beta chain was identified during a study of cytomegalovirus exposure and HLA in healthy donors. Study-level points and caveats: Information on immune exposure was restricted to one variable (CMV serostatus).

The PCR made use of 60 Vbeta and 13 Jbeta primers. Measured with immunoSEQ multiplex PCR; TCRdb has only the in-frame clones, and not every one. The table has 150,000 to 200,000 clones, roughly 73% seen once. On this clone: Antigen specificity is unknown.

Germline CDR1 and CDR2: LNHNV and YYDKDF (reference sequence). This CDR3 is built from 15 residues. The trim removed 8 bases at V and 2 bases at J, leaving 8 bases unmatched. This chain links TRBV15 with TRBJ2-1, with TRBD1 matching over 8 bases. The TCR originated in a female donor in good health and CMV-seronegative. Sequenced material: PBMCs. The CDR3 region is CATAARDRTYNEQFF. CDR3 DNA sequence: TGTGCCACCGCGGCCCGGGACAGGACCTACAATGAGCAGTTCTTC.